This T cell receptor beta chain was captured in a study of monozygotic twins with cystic fibrosis. Germline CDR1 reads SGHTA; CDR2 reads FQGNSA. There are 16 residues in the CDR3. V shed 5 bases and J 0 bases; nucleotides not matched to a gene: 8. Libraries were prepared by immunoSEQ multiplex PCR; TCRdb keeps only in-frame clonotypes and omits some of them. The table records about 36,000 clones, approximately 80% of them present only once. Whole-study findings and limits: Low clonality (median around 0.009) suggested a mostly naive repertoire.

Note on this clone: Its cognate antigen is unknown.

V gene TRBV7-2 combines with J gene TRBJ2-3; 7 bases fit TRBD2. The clonotype was recovered from a girl aged 2 to 10 with cystic fibrosis. The specimen was blood. This CDR3 is CASSKTSTTSTDTQYF. The CDR3 DNA follows: TGTGCCAGCAGCAAGACTAGCACGACTAGCACAGATACGCAGTATTTT.